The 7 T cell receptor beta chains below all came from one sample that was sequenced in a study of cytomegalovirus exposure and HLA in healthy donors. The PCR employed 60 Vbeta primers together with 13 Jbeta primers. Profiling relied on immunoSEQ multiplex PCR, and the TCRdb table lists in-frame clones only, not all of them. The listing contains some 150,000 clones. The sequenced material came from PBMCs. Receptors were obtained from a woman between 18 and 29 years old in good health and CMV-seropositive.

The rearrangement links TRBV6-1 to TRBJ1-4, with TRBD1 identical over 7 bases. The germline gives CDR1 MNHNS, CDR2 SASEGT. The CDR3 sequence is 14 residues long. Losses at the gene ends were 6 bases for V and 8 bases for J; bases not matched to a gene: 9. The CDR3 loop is CASRKTGTAEKLFF. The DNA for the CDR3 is TGTGCCAGCAGAAAGACAGGGACAGCGGAAAAACTGTTTTTT.

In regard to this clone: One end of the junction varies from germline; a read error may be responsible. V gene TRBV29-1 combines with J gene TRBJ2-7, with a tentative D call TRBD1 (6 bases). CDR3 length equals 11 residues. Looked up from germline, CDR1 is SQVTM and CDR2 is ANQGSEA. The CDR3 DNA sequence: TGCAGCGTTTTGACAGGATACGAGCAGTGCTTC. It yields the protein CSVLTGYEQCF.

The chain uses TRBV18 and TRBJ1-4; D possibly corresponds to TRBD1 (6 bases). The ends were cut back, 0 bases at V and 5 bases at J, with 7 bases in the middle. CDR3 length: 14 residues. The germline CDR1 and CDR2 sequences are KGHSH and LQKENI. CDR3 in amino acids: CASSPPGANEKLFF. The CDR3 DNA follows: TGTGCCAGCTCACCACCGGGGGCCAATGAAAAACTGTTTTTT.

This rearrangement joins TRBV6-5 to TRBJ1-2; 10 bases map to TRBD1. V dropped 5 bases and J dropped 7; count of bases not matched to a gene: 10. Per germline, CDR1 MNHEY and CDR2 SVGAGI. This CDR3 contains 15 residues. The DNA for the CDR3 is TGTGCCAGCAGTGCATCGGGACAGGGGAAAGGTGGCTACACCTTC. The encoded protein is CASSASGQGKGGYTF.

The chain's CDR3 is CASSQDWAGAAKNIQYF. The CDR3 DNA reads TGTGCCAGCAGCCAAGATTGGGCAGGGGCGGCCAAAAACATTCAGTACTTC. This sequence joins TRBV4-2 and TRBJ2-4; D may be TRBD1 (6 bases). The CDR3 contains 17 residues. Trimming removed 0 bases from V and 1 base from J, with 13 bases in between. Germline V gene data show CDR1 as LGHNA and CDR2 as YNFKEQ.

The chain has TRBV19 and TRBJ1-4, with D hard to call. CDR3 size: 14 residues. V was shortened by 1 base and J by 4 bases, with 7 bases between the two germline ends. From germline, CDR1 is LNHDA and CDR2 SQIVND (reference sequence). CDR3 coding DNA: TGTGCCAGTAGTATAGTACAGAGTAATGAAAAACTGTTTTTT. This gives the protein CASSIVQSNEKLFF.

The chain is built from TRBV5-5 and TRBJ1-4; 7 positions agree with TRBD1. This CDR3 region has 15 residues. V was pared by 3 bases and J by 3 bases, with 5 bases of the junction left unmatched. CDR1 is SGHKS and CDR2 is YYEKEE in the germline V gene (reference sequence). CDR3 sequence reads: CASSWGTVANEKLFF. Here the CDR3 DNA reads TGTGCCAGCAGCTGGGGGACAGTGGCTAATGAAAAACTGTTTTTT.